The 22 T cell receptor beta chains in this list originate from one sample, sequenced in a study of cytomegalovirus exposure and HLA in healthy donors. Researchers ran the PCR with 60 Vbeta and 13 Jbeta primers. The table came from immunoSEQ multiplex PCR; TCRdb's copy has only in-frame clones and leaves some out. The sample holds over 130,000 clones; over 75% are singletons and the top ten take approximately 1.8%. Sequencing was carried out using PBMCs. The receptors come from a man aged 35-49 years in good health and CMV-seronegative.

This clone appeared a single time. V usage is TRBV5-6 and J usage is TRBJ1-1; D may be TRBD1 (5 bases). This CDR3 has 16 amino acids. Trimming took 4 bases from V and 1 from J, leaving 17 bases between them. Germline-derived CDR1 and CDR2 are SGHDT and YYEEEE. The CDR3 loop is CASSLRPDSRNTEAFF. DNA for the CDR3: TGTGCCAGCAGCCTCCGCCCAGACAGCCGGAACACTGAAGCTTTCTTT.

This chain joins TRBV10-2 and TRBJ2-1, with a tentative D call TRBD2 (6 bases). Per the germline V gene, CDR1 is WSHSY and CDR2 is SAAADI. The CDR3 totals 13 residues. Trimming removed 6 bases from V and 8 bases from J, with 14 bases in between. The CDR3 DNA is TGCGCCAGCAGACTAGCTGCATTCGATGAGCAGTTCTTC. Its protein product is CASRLAAFDEQFF.

This chain links TRBV29-1 with TRBJ1-1, with TRBD1 as a possible D gene (6 bases). The V and J ends lost 7 bases and 3 bases respectively, with 21 bases between them. CDR3 size: 15 residues. Germline V gene lookup returns CDR1 SQVTM and CDR2 ANQGSEA. CDR3 bases: TGCAGCGCCCGGGGGGGGCAGGTCGGCGACACTGAAGCTTTCTTT. It specifies CSARGGQVGDTEAFF. The full variable domain, in which reference TRBV29-1 and TRBJ1-1 provide the parts outside the CDR3, is SAVISQKPSRDICQRGTSLTIQCQVDSQVTMMFWYRQQPGQSLTLIATANQGSEATYESGFVIDKFPISRPNLTFSTLTVSNMSPEDSSIYLCSARGGQVGDTEAFFGQGTRLTVV.

The chain has TRBV30 and TRBJ1-6, with D possibly TRBD1 on 6 matching bases. V was shortened by 2 bases and J by 9 bases, with 14 bases between the two germline ends. The CDR3 has 14 amino acids. Germline V gene data show CDR1 as GTSNPN and CDR2 as SVGIG (reference sequence). The CDR3 reads CAWSSSGETSPLHF. The CDR3 DNA sequence: TGTGCCTGGAGTTCCTCAGGGGAAACTTCACCCCTCCACTTT. The full variable domain, in which reference TRBV30 and TRBJ1-6 provide the parts outside the CDR3, is SQTIHQWPATLVQPVGSPLSLECTVEGTSNPNLYWYRQAAGRGLQLLFYSVGIGQISSEVPQNLSASRPQDRQFILSSKKLLLSDSGFYLCAWSSSGETSPLHFGNGTRLTVT.

The chain links TRBV7-6 to TRBJ2-2; 8 nucleotides align to TRBD1. Germline-derived CDR1 and CDR2 are SGHVS and FNYEAQ. This CDR3 has 16 residues. J lost 1 base, V lost 5 bases, and 6 bases had no gene match. The CDR3 nucleotides read TGTGCCAGCAGCCTAGACAGGGGAGGGAACACCGGGGAGCTGTTTTTT. Amino acid sequence: CASSLDRGGNTGELFF.

The chain employs TRBV6-5 and TRBJ1-2; a weak D match, TRBD1 (5 bases). With 6 bases removed from V and 4 bases from J, the gap between germline ends came to 15 bases. This CDR3 has 14 residues. From germline, CDR1 is MNHEY and CDR2 SVGAGI. The CDR3: CASRRRGLSYGYTF. The DNA of the CDR3 is TGTGCCAGCAGGAGAAGGGGTTTGTCCTATGGCTACACCTTC.

The V and J genes are TRBV27 and TRBJ2-3; weak D call: TRBD2 (5 bases). The CDR3 loop spans 17 amino acids. Trimming took off 5 bases at V and 4 bases at J, with 22 bases between the two ends. Germline lookup yields CDR1 MNHEY and CDR2 SMNVEV (reference sequence). This chain's CDR3 is CASSPPSGGPRADTQYF. In DNA, the CDR3 is TGTGCCAGCAGTCCCCCCTCAGGCGGGCCCCGGGCAGATACGCAGTATTTT.

The chain is built from TRBV30 and TRBJ2-5, with 8 bases identical to TRBD1. Trimming at V came to 5 bases and at J to 0 bases, leaving 2 bases not matched to a gene. The V gene's germline CDR1 is GTSNPN and CDR2 SVGIG (reference sequence). The CDR3 sequence is 13 residues long. CDR3 loop: CAWQGQDQETQYF. CDR3 bases: TGTGCCTGGCAGGGACAGGACCAAGAGACCCAGTACTTC.

V and J are TRBV15 and TRBJ1-2; D might be TRBD1 (5 bases). V gave up 0 bases and J gave up 13 bases, with 15 bases separating them. The CDR3 runs to 13 residues. Germline CDR1 LNHNV, CDR2 YYDKDF (reference sequence). CDR3 amino acids: CATSRDRGGLITF. The CDR3 coding sequence is TGTGCCACCAGCAGAGATCGCGGGGGGTTGATCACCTTC.

The CDR3, as DNA: TGTGCCAGCGGAGCGGGAGCAGGTCCAGATACGCAGTATTTT. It encodes CASGAGAGPDTQYF. The chain links TRBV2 to TRBJ2-3; TRBD2 matches at 8 bases. This CDR3 is 14 amino acids long. From germline, CDR1 is SNHLY and CDR2 FYNNEI. The junction had 8 bases not matched to a gene; V was cut back by 8 bases and J by 4 bases.

The CDR3, as DNA: TGTGCCAGCAGTGTCGGACAGTGGGGCGACTCTGGAAACACCATATATTTT. Its translation: CASSVGQWGDSGNTIYF. V is TRBV2 and J is TRBJ1-3; TRBD1 is a possible D gene (6 bases). V dropped 4 bases and J dropped 0 bases, with 16 bases sitting between them. This CDR3 has 17 amino acids. Germline V gene lookup returns CDR1 SNHLY and CDR2 FYNNEI.

In this sample, this clone turned up a few times. V is TRBV6-6 and J is TRBJ2-1, with 11 bases that match TRBD2. After removal of 0 bases from V and 7 bases from J, the junction contained 5 bases not matched to a gene. Germline-derived CDR1 and CDR2 are MNHNY and SVGAGI (reference sequence). This CDR3 is 16 amino acids long. The CDR3 is CASSYSKLAGDNEQFF. The CDR3 DNA follows: TGTGCCAGCAGTTACTCCAAACTAGCGGGAGATAATGAGCAGTTCTTC.

The V gene is TRBV11-3, the J gene TRBJ1-5, with D unresolved. Germline V CDR1 and CDR2: SGHNT, YENEEA. The V and J ends lost 1 base and 7 bases respectively, with 20 bases between them. The CDR3 is 17 amino acids. The CDR3 reads CASSLGIDTEGIQPQHF. The DNA for the CDR3 is TGTGCCAGCAGCTTAGGTATAGACACGGAGGGCATACAGCCCCAGCATTTT.

The genes are TRBV6-1 and TRBJ2-6, with 7 bases identical to TRBD1. The CDR3 length is 16 residues. J gave up 4 bases and V 2 bases, and 5 bases lay outside the gene matches. Germline V gene sequence: CDR1 MNHNS, CDR2 SASEGT. The CDR3 here is CASSEPTGVGANVLTF. In nucleotides, the CDR3 is TGTGCCAGCAGTGAACCTACAGGGGTCGGGGCCAACGTCCTGACTTTC.

The CDR3 region is CASSPEAGVETQYF. The CDR3 region has the DNA TGTGCCAGCAGCCCCGAAGCCGGGGTAGAGACCCAGTACTTC. The chain recombines TRBV11-3 with TRBJ2-5, with D maybe TRBD2 (5 bases). Trimming took off 5 bases at V and 4 bases at J, with 14 bases between the two ends. CDR1 is SGHNT, CDR2 YENEEA, per germline. The CDR3 totals 14 residues.

J is TRBJ2-3 and V is TRBV19; 8 nucleotides line up with TRBD2. The CDR3 loop spans 15 amino acids. Trimming at V came to 6 bases and at J to 2 bases, leaving 7 bases not matched to a gene. Germline CDR1 and CDR2: LNHDA and SQIVND (reference sequence). This CDR3 is CASRGRAGDTDTQYF. The CDR3 DNA reads as TGTGCCAGTAGGGGTCGAGCGGGAGACACAGATACGCAGTATTTT.

This clone was observed once. The chain couples TRBV4-2 to TRBJ2-3, with 9 bases aligning to TRBD2. CDR1 and CDR2 from the germline V gene are LGHNA and YNFKEQ. CDR3 size: 19 residues. J lost 0 bases, V lost 0 bases, and 10 bases had no gene match. CDR3 sequence: CASSQDVKASGASTDTQYF. The CDR3 coding sequence is TGTGCCAGCAGCCAAGACGTTAAGGCTAGCGGGGCTAGCACAGATACGCAGTATTTT.

DNA for the CDR3: TGTGCCAGCTCACAAGGGGCCCGGATAAATGAGCAGTTCTTC. It yields the protein CASSQGARINEQFF. The chain is built from TRBV18 and TRBJ2-1; the D gene is possibly TRBD1 (5 bases). Germline-derived CDR1 and CDR2 are KGHSH and LQKENI. CDR3 length: 14 amino acids. Between the trimmed V and J ends, which lost 4 bases and 7 bases, there was a span of 14 bases. Using reference TRBV18 and TRBJ2-1 for the parts outside the CDR3, the full variable domain is NAGVMQNPRHLVRRRGQEARLRCSPMKGHSHVYWYRQLPEEGLKFMVYLQKENIIDESGMPKERFSAEFPKEGPSILRIQQVVRGDSAAYFCASSQGARINEQFFGPGTRLTVL.

This rearrangement joins TRBV18 to TRBJ2-3, with a tentative D call TRBD2 (7 bases). The length of the CDR3 is 17 residues. Between the trimmed V and J ends, which lost 2 bases and 6 bases, there was a span of 21 bases. Germline values: CDR1 KGHSH, CDR2 LQKENI. The CDR3 here is CASSPARGGATGDTQYF. The DNA for the CDR3 is TGTGCCAGCTCACCAGCGAGGGGGGGCGCGACGGGGGATACGCAGTATTTT.

The rearrangement links TRBV7-8 to TRBJ1-4; D unresolved. V lost 0 bases and J lost 6, with 14 bases in between. The CDR3 covers 16 residues. CDR1 SGHVS and CDR2 FQNEAQ come from the germline V gene. Here the CDR3 reads CASSLAGAKNYEKLFF. The CDR3 DNA is TGTGCCAGCAGCTTAGCTGGTGCCAAGAACTATGAAAAACTGTTTTTT.

This clone was counted a few times. This sequence joins TRBV4-3 and TRBJ1-4, with 8 nucleotides matching TRBD1. Germline CDR1 and CDR2: LGHNA and YSLEER. This CDR3 comprises 17 residues. The V segment lost 2 bases and the J segment 5 bases; nucleotides outside the gene matches: 10. The CDR3 sequence is CASSQSIVDRVNEKLFF. CDR3 bases: TGCGCCAGCAGCCAATCAATTGTGGACAGGGTGAATGAAAAACTGTTTTTT.

This clone was observed a single time. This chain connects TRBV28 to TRBJ1-5; perhaps TRBD1 as D (5 bases). Trimming removed 6 bases at V and 5 bases at J, with 11 bases between. The V gene's germline CDR1 is MDHEN and CDR2 SYDVKM. This CDR3 region has 13 residues. The CDR3 is CASSADTYQPQHF. CDR3 in DNA: TGTGCCAGCAGCGCGGACACATATCAGCCCCAGCATTTT.